This TCR beta chain was obtained from a study of blood T cell repertoires in COVID-19. There are 19 residues in the CDR3. Germline CDR1 is GTSNPN and CDR2 is SVGIG (reference sequence). The germline V and J ends were trimmed by 2 bases and 8 bases, with 30 bases remaining between them. Sequencing was performed with immunoSEQ multiplex PCR; in TCRdb, only in-frame clones are kept and a portion is missing. Of 75,000 to 100,000 clones listed, approximately 72% were seen once; the top ten hold around 22%. The rearrangement links TRBV30 to TRBJ1-4; D call uncertain. This TCR was sampled from a man aged 70-80 years with acute or convalescent COVID-19. Material: peripheral blood. The CDR3 nucleotides are TGTGCCTGGAGTTACCTACTATCCGGGATATCGCTAAGACTGGAAAAACTGTTTTTT. Translation: CAWSYLLSGISLRLEKLFF. Together with reference TRBV30 and TRBJ1-4, the CDR3 gives the full variable domain: SQTIHQWPATLVQPVGSPLSLECTVEGTSNPNLYWYRQAAGRGLQLLFYSVGIGQISSEVPQNLSASRPQDRQFILSSKKLLLSDSGFYLCAWSYLLSGISLRLEKLFFGSGTQLSVL.